This is a list of T cell receptor beta chains from one sample in a study of T-cell reconstitution after alpha-beta-depleted transplantation in children. TCRdb re-called the PCR reads with MiXCR, one entry per CDR3 protein. The data contain just under 550,000 distinct CDR3 sequences, approximately 20% of them singletons. The sample consisted of PBMCs from the stem cell graft donor, taken from the stem cell graft. The receptors come from a human donor who donated a stem cell graft to a child with acute lymphoblastic leukemia. The CDR3 runs from the conserved cysteine through the conserved F or W. The D gene is left open where the match is weak. Size is omitted from some rows. Given values are once, few, many or a class for expanded clones.

d_gene	abundance	j_gene	v_gene	len	CDR3aa	CDR3nt
.	many	TRBJ2-7	TRBV7-9	13	CASSPGTSYEQYF	TGCGCCAGCAGCCCCGGGACTTCCTACGAGCAGTACTTC
.	few	TRBJ2-6	TRBV9	15	CASSVGGTGANVLTF	TGTGCCAGCAGCGTAGGCGGAACTGGGGCCAACGTCCTGACTTTC
.	.	TRBJ2-7	TRBV20-1	11	CSARDRKGTYF	TGCAGTGCTAGAGATCGGAAAGGGACGTACTTC
.	few	TRBJ2-7	TRBV7-9	15	CASSLASLTTYEQYF	TGTGCCAGCAGCTTAGCCTCACTGACAACCTACGAGCAGTACTTC
.	few	TRBJ2-4	TRBV14	15	CASSQGPLGKNIQYF	TGTGCCAGCAGCCAAGGGCCACTAGGCAAAAACATTCAGTACTTC
.	.	TRBJ2-2	TRBV12-3/TRBV12-4	16	CASSLWWKGVAGELFF	TGTGCCAGCAGTCTCTGGTGGAAGGGGGTGGCCGGGGAGCTGTTTTTT
TRBD2	many	TRBJ2-7	TRBV7-9	16	CASSTRGLAGAYEQYF	TGTGCCAGCAGCACCAGGGGGTTAGCGGGAGCCTACGAGCAGTACTTC
TRBD2	.	TRBJ2-5	TRBV18	16	CASSQFLAGVRKTQYF	TGTGCCAGCTCACAATTCCTAGCGGGAGTTAGGAAGACCCAGTACTTC
.	few	TRBJ1-5	TRBV12-3/TRBV12-4	14	CASSPRGADQPQHF	TGTGCCAGCAGCCCCCGGGGGGCCGATCAGCCCCAGCATTTT
.	many	TRBJ2-7	TRBV29-1	12	CSVGLGSSEQYF	TGCAGCGTTGGACTAGGGTCCTCCGAGCAGTACTTC
TRBD1	few	TRBJ1-3	TRBV9	16	CASSPQTGDRRNTIYF	TGTGCCAGCAGCCCTCAGACAGGGGATCGGAGAAACACCATATATTTT
.	.	TRBJ1-5	TRBV20-1	15	CSARVYREGNQPQHF	TGCAGTGCTAGAGTTTACAGGGAGGGCAATCAGCCCCAGCATTTT
.	.	TRBJ2-7	TRBV7-9	14	CASRGGDSAYEQYF	TGTGCCAGCAGGGGGGGAGACTCGGCCTACGAGCAGTACTTC
.	.	TRBJ2-1	TRBV12-3/TRBV12-4	16	CASSPGDFSSYNEQFF	TGTGCCAGCAGCCCAGGGGATTTTAGTTCCTACAATGAGCAGTTCTTC
TRBD2	.	TRBJ2-1	TRBV5-1	14	CASARGLSDNEQFF	TGCGCCAGCGCCCGGGGACTATCCGACAATGAGCAGTTCTTC
TRBD2	few	TRBJ2-2	TRBV12-3/TRBV12-4	19	CASSPRTDGLAGATGELFF	TGTGCCAGCAGTCCTCGGACGGACGGACTAGCGGGAGCCACCGGGGAGCTGTTTTTT
TRBD2	.	TRBJ2-5	TRBV7-3	14	CASSSGLAEETQYF	TGTGCCAGCAGTTCGGGACTAGCGGAAGAGACCCAGTACTTC
.	.	TRBJ2-3	TRBV27	17	CASSLSGYLRDTDTQYF	TGTGCCAGCAGTTTATCGGGGTACTTACGGGACACAGATACGCAGTATTTT
.	few	TRBJ2-1	TRBV7-8	14	CASSWSDRYNEQFF	TGTGCCAGCAGCTGGTCTGACCGCTACAATGAGCAGTTCTTC
.	.	TRBJ2-1	TRBV6-1	13	CASSEVLVDEQFF	TGTGCCAGCAGTGAAGTCCTGGTGGATGAGCAGTTCTTC
.	few	TRBJ1-4	TRBV29-1	13	CSVERGGDEKLFF	TGCAGCGTTGAAAGGGGCGGCGATGAAAAACTGTTTTTT
.	.	TRBJ2-7	TRBV9	15	CASSVVGPRAGEQYF	TGTGCCAGCAGCGTAGTCGGGCCCAGGGCAGGCGAGCAGTACTTC
.	.	TRBJ1-2	TRBV6-5	16	CASSYSADGEPYGYTF	TGTGCCAGCAGTTACTCGGCGGATGGCGAACCCTATGGCTACACCTTC
.	.	TRBJ2-1	TRBV14	17	CASSQDGERNSYNEQFF	TGTGCCAGCAGCCAAGATGGGGAGCGGAACTCCTACAATGAGCAGTTCTTC
.	.	TRBJ2-3	TRBV5-1	17	CASSLVSSWRGIDTQYF	TGCGCCAGCAGCTTGGTTTCTAGCTGGAGAGGCATAGATACGCAGTATTTT
.	.	TRBJ1-1	TRBV29-1	11	CSVVGNTEAFF	TGCAGCGTTGTTGGGAACACTGAAGCTTTCTTT
.	few	TRBJ2-7	TRBV7-6	19	CASSLVRATRGASNYEQYF	TGTGCCAGCAGCTTAGTCCGGGCTACTCGCGGGGCAAGCAACTACGAGCAGTACTTC
.	.	TRBJ2-7	TRBV5-1	15	CASSFRTEPAYEQYF	TGCGCCAGCAGCTTCCGGACAGAGCCCGCCTACGAGCAGTACTTC
TRBD2	.	TRBJ2-3	TRBV5-1	20	CASSVGTSGSSMRRTDTQYF	TGCGCCAGCAGCGTCGGGACTAGCGGGAGTAGTATGCGCCGCACAGATACGCAGTATTTT
.	few	TRBJ2-3	TRBV7-8	13	CASSLGSPDTQYF	TGTGCCAGCAGCCTCGGGAGTCCTGATACGCAGTATTTT
.	few	TRBJ2-3	TRBV12-3/TRBV12-4	16	CASSLGARQAGDTQYF	TGTGCCAGCAGTTTAGGAGCTCGTCAGGCCGGAGATACGCAGTATTTT
.	few	TRBJ1-2	TRBV6-1	14	CASSPELGVYGYTF	TGTGCCAGCAGTCCCGAGCTAGGGGTTTATGGCTACACCTTC
.	.	TRBJ2-5	TRBV3-1	14	CASSRDIGRETQYF	TGTGCCAGCAGCCGCGACATCGGGCGGGAGACCCAGTACTTC
.	few	TRBJ2-7	TRBV6-5	13	CASSYSRLYEQYF	TGTGCCAGCAGTTACTCGAGACTCTACGAGCAGTACTTC
.	few	TRBJ2-7	TRBV29-1	13	CSVLSAGGIEQYF	TGCAGCGTTCTGTCTGCAGGAGGGATCGAGCAGTACTTC
.	few	TRBJ2-3	TRBV12-3/TRBV12-4	12	CASSLDRLAQYF	TGTGCCAGCAGTTTGGATCGATTAGCGCAGTATTTT
.	.	TRBJ2-3	TRBV7-9	12	CASSFPADTQYF	TGTGCCAGCAGCTTCCCAGCAGATACGCAGTATTTT
.	.	TRBJ2-1	TRBV20-1	14	CSAPRLGTYNEQFF	TGCAGTGCCCCCCGACTAGGGACATACAATGAGCAGTTCTTC
.	.	TRBJ2-1	TRBV24-1	14	CATSEEGPINEQFF	TGTGCCACCAGTGAGGAGGGGCCTATTAATGAGCAGTTCTTC
TRBD2	.	TRBJ2-7	TRBV10-3	13	CAIAAGGSYEQYF	TGTGCCATTGCGGCGGGGGGCTCCTACGAGCAGTACTTC
.	few	TRBJ2-7	TRBV29-1	14	CSAADVSVSYEQYF	TGCAGCGCTGCGGACGTCTCGGTATCCTACGAGCAGTACTTC
.	.	TRBJ2-1	TRBV7-9	13	CASSLAGAPSLFF	TGTGCCAGCAGCTTAGCGGGCGCGCCCAGCCTGTTCTTC
.	.	TRBJ2-3	TRBV10-3	17	CAISESKGGTSTDTQYF	TGTGCCATCAGTGAGTCGAAAGGCGGGACTAGCACAGATACGCAGTATTTT
.	few	TRBJ2-2	TRBV13	14	CASSSSSVIGELFF	TGTGCCAGCAGCTCCTCTAGCGTTATCGGGGAGCTGTTTTTT
TRBD1	few	TRBJ1-2	TRBV5-1	15	CASSSYRGRFYGYTF	TGCGCCAGCAGCTCTTACAGGGGACGCTTCTATGGCTACACCTTC
.	few	TRBJ2-1	TRBV18	13	CASSAPLVNEQFF	TGTGCCAGCTCAGCACCCCTCGTCAATGAGCAGTTCTTC
TRBD2	.	TRBJ2-1	TRBV20-1	20	CSARPRMGLAGGWLNNEQFF	TGCAGTGCTAGACCCCGGATGGGACTAGCGGGAGGGTGGTTGAACAATGAGCAGTTCTTC
.	.	TRBJ2-7	TRBV5-1	12	CASSLTDGEQYF	TGCGCCAGCAGCTTGACAGACGGCGAGCAGTACTTC
TRBD2	.	TRBJ2-5	TRBV5-1	14	CASSLGVTSTTQYF	TGCGCCAGCAGCTTGGGGGTGACTAGCACGACCCAGTACTTC
.	few	TRBJ1-4	TRBV9	14	CASSAPGPGEKLFF	TGTGCCAGCAGCGCCCCGGGCCCTGGGGAAAAACTGTTTTTT
.	few	TRBJ1-2	TRBV7-8	15	CASSLSGGPLNGYTF	TGTGCCAGCAGCTTAAGCGGGGGCCCCCTTAATGGCTACACCTTC
.	.	TRBJ1-5	TRBV13	16	CASSLGSSDSNQPQHF	TGTGCCAGCAGCTTAGGGTCCTCCGATAGCAATCAGCCCCAGCATTTT
TRBD2	.	TRBJ2-3	TRBV12-3/TRBV12-4	14	CASRSLAGKDTQYF	TGTGCCAGCAGATCCCTAGCGGGAAAAGATACGCAGTATTTT
.	few	TRBJ2-3	TRBV20-1	11	CRVGRTDTQYF	TGCAGGGTGGGCCGCACAGATACGCAGTATTTT